This paragraph reports one TCR beta chain. This entry belongs to a study of blood T cell repertoires in COVID-19. For the study at large: Some COVID-19 samples were acute and others convalescent; all came from the United States, Italy and Spain. The cDNA or gDNA used as material had been derived from T cells, B-cell-depleted T cells, or PBMCs.

Original processing notes: Estimation of nucleated cell counts was performed using reference gene primer amplification. The protocol was immunoSEQ multiplex PCR, while the TCRdb copy is restricted to in-frame clones and leaves out a portion. V and J calls and clone size are those listed in that table; D and trimming were worked out from the DNA. The profile shows 54,000 or so clones, roughly 82% of them singletons. This CDR3 is 14 amino acids long. Germline loops: CDR1 MNHEY, CDR2 SVGAGI. Trimming pared 2 bases from V and 7 bases from J, leaving 12 bases between. The chain joins TRBV6-5 to TRBJ2-1; TRBD1 might be the D (6 bases). The clonotype originates from a woman of 80 years or more with acute or convalescent COVID-19. The material sequenced was peripheral blood. The CDR3 is CASSYGGTGNEQFF. CDR3 in DNA: TGTGCCAGCAGTTACGGGGGAACAGGGAATGAGCAGTTCTTC.